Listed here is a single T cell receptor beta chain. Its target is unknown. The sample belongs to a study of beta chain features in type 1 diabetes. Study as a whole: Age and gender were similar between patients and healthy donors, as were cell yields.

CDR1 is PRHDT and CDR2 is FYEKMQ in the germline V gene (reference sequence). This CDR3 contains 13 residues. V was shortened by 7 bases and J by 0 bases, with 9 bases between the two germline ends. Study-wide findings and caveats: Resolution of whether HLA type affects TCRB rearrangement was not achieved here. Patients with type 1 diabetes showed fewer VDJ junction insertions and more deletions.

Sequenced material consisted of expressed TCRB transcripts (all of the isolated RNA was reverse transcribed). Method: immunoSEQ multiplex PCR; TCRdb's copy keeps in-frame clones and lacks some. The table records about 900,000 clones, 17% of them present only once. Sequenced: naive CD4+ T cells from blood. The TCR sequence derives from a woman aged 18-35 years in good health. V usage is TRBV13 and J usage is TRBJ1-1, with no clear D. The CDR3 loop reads CASTLSLNTEAFF. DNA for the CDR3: TGTGCCAGCACTCTAAGTCTGAACACTGAAGCTTTCTTT.